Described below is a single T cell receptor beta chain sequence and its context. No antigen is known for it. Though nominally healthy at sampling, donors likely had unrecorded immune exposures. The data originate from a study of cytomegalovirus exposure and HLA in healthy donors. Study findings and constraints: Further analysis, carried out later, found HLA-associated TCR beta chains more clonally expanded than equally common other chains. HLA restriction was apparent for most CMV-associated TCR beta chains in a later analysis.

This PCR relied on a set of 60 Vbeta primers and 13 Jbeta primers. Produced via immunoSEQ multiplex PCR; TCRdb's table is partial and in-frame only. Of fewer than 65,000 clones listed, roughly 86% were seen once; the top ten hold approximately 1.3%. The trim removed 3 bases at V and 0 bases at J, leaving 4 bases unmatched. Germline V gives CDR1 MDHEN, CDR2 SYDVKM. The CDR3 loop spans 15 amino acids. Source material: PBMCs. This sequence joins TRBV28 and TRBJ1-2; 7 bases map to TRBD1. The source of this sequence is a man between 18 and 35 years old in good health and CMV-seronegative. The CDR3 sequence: CASSLTQGANYGYTF. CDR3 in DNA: TGTGCCAGCAGTTTGACGCAGGGGGCTAACTATGGCTACACCTTC.